This T cell receptor (beta chain) was sequenced during a study of tumor-infiltrating lymphocytes in localized non-small cell lung cancer. Notes on the study in general: TCR sequencing covered a subset of patients with enough tissue. Different pieces of the same tissue were used for each assay. TCRbeta sequencing showed higher T cell infiltration in tumors than uninvolved lung.

As concerns this clone: Its specificity is not known.

This CDR3 spans 14 amino acids. The ends were cut back, 2 bases at V and 7 bases at J, with 15 bases in the middle. Germline V gene data show CDR1 as SGHRS and CDR2 as YFSETQ. The table came from immunoSEQ multiplex PCR; TCRdb's copy has only in-frame clones and leaves some out. The profile shows fewer than 20,000 clones, more than 75% of them singletons. This TCR was sampled from a human donor with non-small cell lung cancer. This chain links TRBV5-1 with TRBJ2-5, with D tentatively TRBD2 (6 bases). Input material: uninvolved lung tissue not adjacent to the tumor. CDR3 in amino acids: CASSFGGREVTQYF. CDR3 nucleotide sequence: TGCGCCAGCAGCTTCGGGGGAAGGGAAGTGACCCAGTACTTC.